Below are 30 T cell receptor beta chains sequenced from a single sample in a study of T cell repertoires in cytomegalovirus infection. No antigen is known for these receptors. TCRdb recomputed calls from the reads with MiXCR, one row per CDR3 protein. The sample holds hundreds of thousands of distinct CDR3 sequences, roughly 30% seen once. The specimen was cultured CD8+ T cells from PBMCs, collected from culture after CMV antigen stimulation. Every receptor here comes from a human donor in good health (CMV status not recorded). Some clones in this sample may be carry-over from other donors' samples.

This clonotype appeared many times. The chain couples TRBV7-9 to TRBJ2-5; D ambiguous. The CDR3 has 13 amino acids. V lost 1 base and J lost 1, with 4 bases in between. CDR1 and CDR2 (germline): SEHNR, FQNEAQ (reference sequence). The CDR3 sequence is CASSLVSQETQYF. The CDR3 DNA follows: TGTGCCAGCAGCTTAGTTTCCCAAGAGACCCAGTACTTC.

The J gene is TRBJ2-1, the V gene TRBV19; D is perhaps TRBD1 or TRBD2 (6 bases each). V was trimmed by 5 bases and J by 4 bases, leaving 12 bases between them. CDR1 and CDR2 from the germline V gene are LNHDA and SQIVND (reference sequence). This CDR3 has 14 amino acids. CDR3 DNA sequence: TGTGCCAGTAGTTACGGGGGCATTTACAATGAGCAGTTCTTC. Translation: CASSYGGIYNEQFF.

The genes are TRBV23-1 and TRBJ1-5; D is undetermined. TRBV23-1 is recorded as an ORF, its role being uncertain. The CDR3 is 16 residues long. Trimming took 0 bases from V and 6 from J, leaving 15 bases between them. CDR3 sequence: CASSQSVSVVGQPQHF. DNA of the CDR3: TGCGCCAGCAGTCAATCAGTCTCCGTAGTTGGTCAGCCCCAGCATTTT.

This clonotype was observed a few times. The V gene is TRBV4-2, the J gene TRBJ1-5; D call uncertain. CDR3 length: 13 residues. Germline V gene data show CDR1 as LGHNA and CDR2 as YNFKEQ. V lost 4 bases and J 3 bases, leaving 7 bases between the germline ends. CDR3 residues: CASSLKPNQPQHF. The CDR3 region has the DNA TGTGCCAGCAGCCTTAAGCCCAATCAGCCCCAGCATTTT.

CDR3 coding DNA: TGTGCCAGCAGTAACCCCCGGGGGGGCTACAATGAGCAGTTCTTC. It yields the protein CASSNPRGGYNEQFF. J is TRBJ2-1 and V is TRBV2; 8 positions agree with TRBD2. The V gene end was trimmed by 5 bases and the J gene end by 3 bases; junction bases not matched to a gene: 6. This CDR3 comprises 15 residues. CDR1 is SNHLY, CDR2 FYNNEI, per germline.

The chain recombines TRBV6-1 with TRBJ2-1; TRBD2 might be the D (5 bases). CDR1 is MNHNS, CDR2 SASEGT, per germline. This CDR3 is 14 amino acids long. Trimming took 8 bases from V and 2 from J, leaving 13 bases between them. CDR3 DNA sequence: TGTGCCAGCGGGCTAGCCTACACCTACAATGAGCAGTTCTTC. It specifies CASGLAYTYNEQFF.

The rearrangement links TRBV27 to TRBJ1-1; TRBD1 is a possible D gene (6 bases). This CDR3 has 15 residues. V lost 4 bases, J lost 1 base, and 13 bases lay in between. Germline V lookup: CDR1 MNHEY, CDR2 SMNVEV (reference sequence). The CDR3 sequence is CASSSRGQTNTEAFF. The CDR3 nucleotides are TGTGCCAGCAGTTCCAGAGGACAGACGAACACTGAAGCTTTCTTT.

This chain links TRBV7-3 with TRBJ2-2; no clear D. The germline V gene encodes CDR1 SGHTA and CDR2 FQGTGA. Trimming removed 5 bases at V and 6 bases at J, with 13 bases between. The CDR3 is 14 amino acids. The CDR3, as DNA: TGTGCCAGCAGCGCGGACGCGTCTTCCGGGGAGCTGTTTTTT. Its protein product is CASSADASSGELFF.

The genes are TRBV20-1 and TRBJ2-3; D is possibly TRBD2 (6 bases). Per the germline V gene, CDR1 is DFQATT and CDR2 is SNEGSKA (reference sequence). V shed 5 bases and J shed 6 bases, with 15 bases lying between them. CDR3 length: 13 residues. CDR3 amino acids: CSADRDFADTQYF. For the CDR3, the DNA is TGCAGTGCTGATCGGGACTTCGCGGATACGCAGTATTTT.

This clonotype was seen only once. V is TRBV2 and J is TRBJ2-3; tentative D call: TRBD2 (6 bases). V was trimmed by 7 bases and J by 2 bases, leaving 13 bases between them. This CDR3 contains 14 residues. Germline assignment: CDR1 SNHLY and CDR2 FYNNEI. In nucleotides, the CDR3 is TGTGCCAGCAAGAGTAGCGGCTACACAGATACGCAGTATTTT. It encodes CASKSSGYTDTQYF. Variable domain in full (rest from reference TRBV2 and TRBJ2-3): EPEVTQTPSHQVTQMGQEVILRCVPISNHLYFYWYRQILGQKVEFLVSFYNNEISEKSEIFDDQFSVERPDGSNFTLKIRSTKLEDSAMYFCASKSSGYTDTQYFGPGTRLTVL.

This clonotype appeared a few times. The V call is TRBV7-2, the J call TRBJ2-1, with D possibly TRBD2 on 6 matching bases. Between the trimmed V and J ends, which lost 3 bases and 0 bases, there was a span of 9 bases. The length of the CDR3 is 15 residues. Germline CDR1 reads SGHTA; CDR2 reads FQGNSA. CDR3 coding DNA: TGTGCCAGCAGCTTTTACGGGAGCTCCTACAATGAGCAGTTCTTC. It encodes CASSFYGSSYNEQFF. The whole variable domain, remainder taken from reference TRBV7-2 and TRBJ2-1, is GAGVSQSPSNKVTEKGKDVELRCDPISGHTALYWYRQSLGQGLEFLIYFQGNSAPDKSGLPSDRFSAERTGGSVSTLTIQRTQQEDSAVYLCASSFYGSSYNEQFFGPGTRLTVL.

The chain links TRBV27 to TRBJ1-2; D remains unclear. There are 12 residues in the CDR3. From germline, CDR1 is MNHEY and CDR2 SMNVEV (reference sequence). V gave up 6 bases and J gave up 7 bases, with 12 bases separating them. The CDR3 DNA reads TGTGCCAGCAGGGGCCAGGAATTTGGCTACACCTTC. It translates to CASRGQEFGYTF.

This clonotype was recorded a few times. The chain employs TRBV12-3 or TRBV12-4 and TRBJ1-6, with D unclear. The CDR3 runs to 17 residues. V gave up 3 bases and J gave up 0 bases, with 12 bases separating them. The CDR3 is CASSFGILVSYNSPLHF. The CDR3, as DNA: TGTGCCAGCAGTTTCGGGATCCTGGTCTCCTATAATTCACCCCTCCACTTT.

This clonotype showed up just once. CDR3 in amino acids: CASGQDDYGYTF. The CDR3 region has the DNA TGTGCCAGCGGGCAGGACGACTATGGCTACACCTTC. This chain uses TRBV3-1 with TRBJ1-2; no reliable D call. Trimming shortened V by 8 bases and J by 3 bases, and 10 bases separated the two germline ends. The germline gives CDR1 LGHDT, CDR2 YNNKEL (reference sequence). The CDR3 covers 12 residues.

A few counts support this clonotype. V gene TRBV2 combines with J gene TRBJ1-5; D remains ambiguous. The V and J ends lost 8 bases and 0 bases respectively, with 14 bases between them. This CDR3 is 15 amino acids long. Germline lookup yields CDR1 SNHLY and CDR2 FYNNEI. The DNA of the CDR3 is TGTGCCAGCGGTAAGACACTGAATAGCAATCAGCCCCAGCATTTT. Translated: CASGKTLNSNQPQHF. Based on the CDR3 plus reference TRBV2 and TRBJ1-5, the full variable domain is EPEVTQTPSHQVTQMGQEVILRCVPISNHLYFYWYRQILGQKVEFLVSFYNNEISEKSEIFDDQFSVERPDGSNFTLKIRSTKLEDSAMYFCASGKTLNSNQPQHFGDGTRLSIL.

The chain recombines TRBV6-1 with TRBJ1-3; possibly TRBD1 for D (5 bases). Germline V gene sequence: CDR1 MNHNS, CDR2 SASEGT. This CDR3 comprises 15 residues. Trimming pared 6 bases from V and 4 bases from J, leaving 16 bases between. CDR3 protein: CASRGGRRGGNTIYF. In DNA, the CDR3 is TGTGCCAGCAGGGGGGGAAGGCGGGGAGGAAACACCATATATTTT.

The rearrangement links TRBV6-5 to TRBJ2-3, with a weak D call TRBD2 (5 bases). Germline-derived CDR1 and CDR2 are MNHEY and SVGAGI. The V and J ends lost 2 bases and 2 bases respectively, with 20 bases between them. The CDR3 is made up of 18 amino acids. This CDR3 is CASSYDYTNLGDTDTQYF. The DNA for the CDR3 is TGTGCCAGCAGTTACGACTATACTAACCTCGGGGACACAGATACGCAGTATTTT.

This clonotype turned up a few times. The chain uses TRBV7-6 and TRBJ2-5; TRBD1 aligns across 8 bases. Trimming cost V 5 bases and J 5 bases; bases outside gene matches: 10. CDR3 length: 15 amino acids. Germline CDR1 SGHVS, CDR2 FNYEAQ. The CDR3 reads CASSLDDRGDETQYF. The CDR3 nucleotides read TGTGCCAGCAGCCTAGACGACAGGGGAGATGAGACCCAGTACTTC. Drawing the rest from reference TRBV7-6 and TRBJ2-5, the complete variable domain is GAGVSQSPRYKVTKRGQDVALRCDPISGHVSLYWYRQALGQGPEFLTYFNYEAQQDKSGLPNDRFSAERPEGSISTLTIQRTEQRDSAMYRCASSLDDRGDETQYFGPGTRLLVL.

The chain has TRBV7-3 and TRBJ2-1; TRBD1 matches at 8 bases. CDR1 is SGHTA, CDR2 FQGTGA, per germline. The junction had 7 bases not matched to a gene; V was cut back by 6 bases and J by 3 bases. The CDR3 has 15 amino acids. CDR3 loop: CASSPRQGNYNEQFF. For the CDR3, the DNA is TGTGCCAGCAGTCCTAGACAGGGGAACTACAATGAGCAGTTCTTC.

The gene calls are TRBV7-2 and TRBJ2-5; TRBD1 matches at 9 bases. With V trimmed by 1 base and J by 4 bases, 4 bases remained unmatched. CDR3 length equals 15 residues. CDR1 is SGHTA, CDR2 FQGNSA, per germline. CDR3 amino acids: CASSLVGTGIETQYF. The CDR3 region has the DNA TGTGCCAGCAGCTTAGTCGGGACAGGGATAGAGACCCAGTACTTC.

This clonotype was recorded at least ten times. One end of the junction does not line up with germline, which may come from a read error. The genes are TRBV2 and TRBJ1-5; TRBD1 is a possible D gene (5 bases). The CDR3 is 14 residues long. CDR1 and CDR2 (germline): SNHLY, FYNNEI. Here the CDR3 DNA reads TGTGCCAGCGGTGAGACAGTTAGCAATCAGCCCCAGCATTTT. It translates to CASGETVSNQPQHF.

This chain connects TRBV4-1 to TRBJ1-1; 7 bases agree with TRBD1. Germline V CDR1 and CDR2: MGHRA, YSYEKL. V lost 4 bases and J lost 1; bases outside the gene matches: 6. The CDR3 loop spans 15 amino acids. DNA for the CDR3: TGCGCCAGCAGCCGCAGACAGGGCCCGAACACTGAAGCTTTCTTT. This encodes CASSRRQGPNTEAFF.

The chain is built from TRBV5-5 and TRBJ1-1, with TRBD1 matching 7 bases. The germline CDR1 and CDR2 sequences are SGHKS and YYEKEE (reference sequence). CDR3 length: 13 amino acids. J was trimmed by 5 bases and V by 6 bases; bases with no gene match: 7. This chain's CDR3 is CASTPGGATEAFF. CDR3 sequence (DNA): TGTGCCAGCACCCCAGGGGGGGCGACTGAAGCTTTCTTT.

In DNA, the CDR3 is TGTGCCAGCAGTTTGGCGAGGGGAGGGGGTGACGAGCAGTACTTC. Translated: CASSLARGGGDEQYF. V usage is TRBV27 and J usage is TRBJ2-7; D may be TRBD2 (7 bases). V was clipped by 3 bases and J by 5 bases, with 17 bases between them. CDR1 and CDR2 (germline): MNHEY, SMNVEV (reference sequence). The CDR3 covers 15 residues.

V is TRBV4-1 and J is TRBJ1-1; TRBD1 is a possible D gene (6 bases). This CDR3 contains 15 residues. Germline V gene lookup returns CDR1 MGHRA and CDR2 YSYEKL. Trimming removed 0 bases from V and 3 bases from J, with 11 bases in between. The CDR3 DNA reads TGCGCCAGCAGCCAAGATAGGGGGGGCGACACTGAAGCTTTCTTT. Encoded protein: CASSQDRGGDTEAFF.

This clonotype was counted many times. The V and J genes are TRBV7-8 and TRBJ1-6, with unresolved D. In germline, CDR1 is SGHVS, CDR2 FQNEAQ. This CDR3 spans 15 amino acids. Trimming pared 2 bases from V and 8 bases from J, leaving 13 bases between. The CDR3 loop reads CASSLWGGSDSPLHF. The CDR3 nucleotides read TGTGCCAGCAGCTTATGGGGAGGGTCGGATTCACCCCTCCACTTT.

This sequence joins TRBV5-1 and TRBJ1-1; 7 positions match TRBD1. The CDR3 spans 15 residues. With V trimmed by 4 bases and J by 3 bases, 9 bases remained unmatched. Germline loops: CDR1 SGHRS, CDR2 YFSETQ. For the CDR3, the DNA is TGCGCCAGCAGCCCCCTTACAGGGGCGGACACTGAAGCTTTCTTT. It codes for CASSPLTGADTEAFF.

This clonotype was counted only a few times. The chain couples TRBV15 to TRBJ1-1; 9 bases are a match to TRBD1. V was pared by 4 bases and J by 3 bases, with 6 bases of the junction left unmatched. Germline lookup yields CDR1 LNHNV and CDR2 YYDKDF (reference sequence). This CDR3 has 15 residues. The CDR3, as DNA: TGTGCCACCAGCACCCGGGACAGGGATGACACTGAAGCTTTCTTT. Its protein product is CATSTRDRDDTEAFF. Full variable domain (missing parts from reference TRBV15 and TRBJ1-1): DAMVIQNPRYQVTQFGKPVTLSCSQTLNHNVMYWYQQKSSQAPKLLFHYYDKDFNNEADTPDNFQSRRPNTSFCFLDIRSPGLGDTAMYLCATSTRDRDDTEAFFGQGTRLTVV.

The CDR3 DNA is TGTGCCAGTAGTCCAGCTGGTGTTAGCGGGGGTCCCGGGGAGCTGTTTTTT. Encoded protein: CASSPAGVSGGPGELFF. This chain uses TRBV19 with TRBJ2-2; 9 nucleotides line up with TRBD2. This CDR3 spans 17 amino acids. V gave up 5 bases and J gave up 6 bases; unmatched junction bases: 13. The germline CDR1 and CDR2 sequences are LNHDA and SQIVND (reference sequence).

V gene TRBV10-3 combines with J gene TRBJ1-5, with D maybe TRBD1 (5 bases). Trimming pared 10 bases from V and 2 bases from J, leaving 15 bases between. The CDR3 extends over 14 amino acids. Looked up from germline, CDR1 is ENHRY and CDR2 is SYGVKD. The CDR3 loop reads CATLAGRGNQPQHF. The CDR3 nucleotides are TGTGCCACCCTCGCCGGCAGGGGCAATCAGCCCCAGCATTTT.